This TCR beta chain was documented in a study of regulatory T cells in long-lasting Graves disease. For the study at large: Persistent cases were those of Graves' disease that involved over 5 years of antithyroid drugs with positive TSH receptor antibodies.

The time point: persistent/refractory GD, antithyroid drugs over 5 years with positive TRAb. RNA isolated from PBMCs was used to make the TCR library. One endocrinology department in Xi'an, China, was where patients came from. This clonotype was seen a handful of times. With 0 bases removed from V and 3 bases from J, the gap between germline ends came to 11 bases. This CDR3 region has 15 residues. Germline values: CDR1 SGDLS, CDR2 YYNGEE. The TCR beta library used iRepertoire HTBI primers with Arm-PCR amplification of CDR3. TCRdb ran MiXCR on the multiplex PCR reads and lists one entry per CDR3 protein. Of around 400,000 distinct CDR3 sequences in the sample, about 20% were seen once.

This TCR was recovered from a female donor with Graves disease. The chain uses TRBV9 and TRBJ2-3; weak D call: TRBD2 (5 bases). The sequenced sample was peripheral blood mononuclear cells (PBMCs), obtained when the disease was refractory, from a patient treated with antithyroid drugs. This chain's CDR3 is CASSVAGVWTDTQYF. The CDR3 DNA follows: TGTGCCAGCAGCGTAGCCGGGGTATGGACAGATACGCAGTATTTT.